This TCR beta chain was profiled in a study of blood T cell repertoires in COVID-19. Across the whole study: Acute-phase and convalescent COVID-19 samples originated in the United States, Italy and Spain. The analysed material was cDNA or gDNA that came from T cells, B-cell-depleted T cells, or PBMCs.

This CDR3 contains 14 residues. Trimming left V 3 bases short and J 2 bases short, with 10 bases between. The germline V gene encodes CDR1 KGHSH and CDR2 LQKENI. Per the authors' pipeline: Researchers report that nucleated cell counts were estimated from reference gene primer amplification. Libraries were prepared by immunoSEQ multiplex PCR; TCRdb keeps only in-frame clonotypes and omits some of them. The V and J calls and clone size were taken over from that table, and D and trimming were inferred from the DNA. The table records approximately 220,000 clones, around 80% of them present only once. Material: peripheral blood. The TCR was taken from an older woman who had recovered from COVID-19. The chain links TRBV18 to TRBJ1-1; D remains unclear. CDR3 region: CASSPTTDNTEAFF. In DNA form, the CDR3 reads TGTGCCAGCTCACCTACCACAGATAACACTGAAGCTTTCTTT.